This T cell receptor (beta chain) comes out of a study of T-cell memory formation after mild COVID-19. Notes on the study in general: Contracting clones from day 15 to 85 showed balanced CD4/CD8; later expanders favored CD4+. Some responding clones appeared in pre-infection memory, suggesting cross-reactive memory joined. Clones that contracted clustered mainly in CM and EM if CD4+ and in EMRA if CD8+.

This clonotype was counted a few times. The target antigen is unknown. MiXCR, run by TCRdb on the 5' RACE reads, gives a single entry per CDR3 protein. This table has roughly 110,000 distinct CDR3 sequences, 22% appearing once. CDR3 length: 18 residues. V was clipped by 5 bases and J by 0 bases; unmatched bases: 8. The V call is TRBV12-3 or TRBV12-4, the J call TRBJ2-6, with 9 bases fitting TRBD2. Sequenced input: PBMCs or a T cell subset sorted from them (not recorded which). The clonotype was recovered from a man aged 18 to 35 who had mild COVID-19 (a few samples of this study predate the infection). Cell type and time point are not known. The CDR3 DNA sequence: TGTGCCAGCAGTCACAGCGGCGGGGGGGCCTCTGGGGCCAACGTCCTGACTTTC. Translated: CASSHSGGGASGANVLTF.